This passage covers 19 T cell receptor beta chains from one sample sequenced in a study of regulatory T cells in long-lasting Graves disease. Time point: newly diagnosed GD, antithyroid drugs for less than 3 months. PBMC-derived RNA was used for the TCR library. CDR3 regions were amplified by Arm-PCR using iRepertoire HTBI primers to build TCR beta libraries. TCRdb reprocessed the multiplex PCR reads via MiXCR and lists one record per CDR3 protein. The sample records 620,000 or so distinct CDR3 sequences, around 17% being singletons. The same data also went into a second study, on T cells in Graves' hyperthyroidism and ophthalmopathy.

The material sequenced was peripheral blood mononuclear cells (PBMCs), taken at new diagnosis, from a patient treated with antithyroid drugs. These receptor sequences come from a woman aged 30 to 39 with Graves disease.

This clonotype was recorded a few times. The CDR3 does not close with the conserved phenylalanine or tryptophan, likely indicating a read error. The chain is built from TRBV24-1 and TRBJ2-1; tentatively, D is TRBD2 (5 bases). The germline V gene encodes CDR1 KGHDR and CDR2 SFDVKD. The CDR3 totals 13 residues. The V end was cut by 3 bases, the J end by 12 bases, with 14 bases between. CDR3 loop: CATSDPHSSGQFL. Here the CDR3 DNA reads TGTGCCACCAGTGATCCCCATTCAAGCGGGCAGTTCCTC.

There are a few counts of this clonotype. The rearrangement joins TRBV29-1 to TRBJ1-1, with 12 nucleotides matching TRBD1. The CDR3 extends over 14 amino acids. Germline-derived CDR1 and CDR2 are SQVTM and ANQGSEA. With 7 bases clipped from V and 7 bases from J, the junction kept 10 bases outside the gene matches. The chain's CDR3 is CSATRDRGRNEAFF. CDR3 nucleotides: TGCAGCGCGACCCGGGACAGGGGGCGTAATGAAGCTTTCTTT. The full variable domain, its missing parts supplied by reference TRBV29-1 and TRBJ1-1, is SAVISQKPSRDICQRGTSLTIQCQVDSQVTMMFWYRQQPGQSLTLIATANQGSEATYESGFVIDKFPISRPNLTFSTLTVSNMSPEDSSIYLCSATRDRGRNEAFFGQGTRLTVV.

The table lists this clonotype with many counts. The gene calls are TRBV9 and TRBJ1-1; 11 nucleotides align to TRBD1. Trimming cost V 3 bases and J 5 bases; bases outside gene matches: 6. Germline values: CDR1 SGDLS, CDR2 YYNGEE. There are 15 residues in the CDR3. CDR3 residues: CASSAGGQGDTEAFF. The CDR3 coding sequence is TGTGCCAGCAGCGCGGGGGGACAGGGGGATACTGAAGCTTTCTTT.

This clonotype came up a few times. The CDR3 region has the DNA TGTGCCAGCAGGCCTTCCCTATTTAACCCCCAAGAGACCCAGTACTTC. This encodes CASRPSLFNPQETQYF. The V and J genes are TRBV28 and TRBJ2-5; D remains unclear. Germline lookup yields CDR1 MDHEN and CDR2 SYDVKM. CDR3 length: 16 residues. Trimming cost V 6 bases and J 1 base, with 18 bases left between them.

The sample holds many counts of this clonotype. The rearrangement uses TRBV6-5 and TRBJ1-1, with a weak D call TRBD1 (5 bases). V was clipped by 2 bases and J by 4 bases, with 8 bases between them. The CDR3 extends over 13 amino acids. Germline CDR1 MNHEY, CDR2 SVGAGI. The CDR3 DNA is TGTGCCAGCAGTTACGGCGGGGCCACTGAAGCTTTCTTT. Protein product: CASSYGGATEAFF.

This clonotype showed up just a few times. The V gene is TRBV7-3, the J gene TRBJ2-1; 9 bases match TRBD2. Germline CDR1 SGHTA, CDR2 FQGTGA. V lost 3 bases and J lost 5; bases outside the gene matches: 5. The CDR3 has 15 residues. The CDR3 is CASSLTSGKNNEQFF. CDR3 sequence (DNA): TGTGCCAGCAGCTTGACTAGCGGAAAAAACAATGAGCAGTTCTTC.

The chain combines TRBV19 with TRBJ2-1, with unresolved D. The CDR3 is 13 residues long. Trimming stripped 7 bases from V and 3 bases from J, with 10 bases between. Looked up from germline, CDR1 is LNHDA and CDR2 is SQIVND (reference sequence). The CDR3 region is CASNGLVYNEQFF. The CDR3 nucleotides are TGTGCCAGTAATGGCCTGGTCTACAATGAGCAGTTCTTC.

This clonotype was seen only a few times. The CDR3 region has the DNA TGTGCCAGCAGCGTCACCGGGGGATCCTACGAGCAGTACTTC. Its protein is CASSVTGGSYEQYF. This chain connects TRBV7-2 to TRBJ2-7; tentative D call: TRBD2 (6 bases). The germline V gene encodes CDR1 SGHTA and CDR2 FQGNSA. V lost 5 bases, J lost 1 base, and 12 bases lay in between. The length of the CDR3 is 14 residues.

This chain connects TRBV19 to TRBJ1-2; D call uncertain. Germline V gene sequence: CDR1 LNHDA, CDR2 SQIVND (reference sequence). Trimming removed 7 bases at V and 4 bases at J, with 16 bases between. CDR3 length equals 14 residues. DNA of the CDR3: TGTGCCAGTACCCTCCCCGGGGTCTTCTATGGCTACACCTTC. Protein product: CASTLPGVFYGYTF.

This clonotype was seen more than once but under ten times. The rearrangement uses TRBV6-2 or TRBV6-3 and TRBJ2-7, with TRBD1 matching 7 bases. Germline V gene sequence: CDR1 MNHEY, CDR2 SVGEGT. J gave up 6 bases and V 0 bases, and 8 bases lay outside the gene matches. This CDR3 is built from 15 residues. CDR3 DNA sequence: TGTGCCAGCAGTTACTCAACCGGACAGGTCAGCGAGCAGTACTTC. Translating gives CASSYSTGQVSEQYF.

This clonotype was seen only a few times. The CDR3 DNA sequence: TGTGCCAGCAGCCATGGACTAGTCCCCTACAATGAGCAGTTCTTC. Translated, it gives CASSHGLVPYNEQFF. This chain joins TRBV7-2 and TRBJ2-1, with 7 positions matching TRBD2. This CDR3 contains 15 residues. J was trimmed by 2 bases and V by 5 bases; bases with no gene match: 6. Per germline, CDR1 SGHTA and CDR2 FQGNSA.

V and J are TRBV5-1 and TRBJ2-6, with 12 bases that match TRBD1. V was clipped by 3 bases and J by 4 bases; unmatched bases: 5. The germline CDR1 and CDR2 sequences are SGHRS and YFSETQ. This CDR3 spans 17 amino acids. Written as DNA, the CDR3 is TGCGCCAGCAGCTGGGGACAGGGGGCGGCCGGGGCCAACGTCCTGACTTTC. Residues: CASSWGQGAAGANVLTF.

This clonotype showed up many times. Here the CDR3 DNA reads TGTGCCAGCAGTTATCGTGGAGGGACGACTAGCTCCTACGAGCAGTACTTC. As protein: CASSYRGGTTSSYEQYF. This sequence joins TRBV6-5 and TRBJ2-7, with D tentatively TRBD2 (6 bases). The ends were cut back, 3 bases at V and 0 bases at J, with 18 bases in the middle. The CDR3 contains 17 residues. Germline CDR1 is MNHEY and CDR2 is SVGAGI.

The genes are TRBV9 and TRBJ1-2; D remains ambiguous. Trimming took off 0 bases at V and 4 bases at J, with 10 bases between the two ends. Looked up from germline, CDR1 is SGDLS and CDR2 is YYNGEE. This CDR3 is 14 amino acids long. The CDR3 DNA reads TGTGCCAGCAGCGTAGATCGAAGTCCCTATGGCTACACCTTC. This gives the protein CASSVDRSPYGYTF.

The sample holds many counts of this clonotype. The chain recombines TRBV29-1 with TRBJ1-1; D not resolved. V was pared by 5 bases and J by 0 bases, with 7 bases between. This CDR3 spans 12 amino acids. CDR1 is SQVTM and CDR2 is ANQGSEA in the germline V gene. The CDR3 nucleotides read TGCAGCGTTTCGCGGCTGAACACTGAAGCTTTCTTT. As protein: CSVSRLNTEAFF.

There are a few counts of this clonotype. The chain is built from TRBV7-8 and TRBJ2-5; D may be TRBD1 or TRBD2 (5 bases each). The germline CDR1 and CDR2 sequences are SGHVS and FQNEAQ. There are 14 residues in the CDR3. V lost 5 bases and J lost 2, with 12 bases in between. CDR3: CASSPRDLQETQYF. Here the CDR3 DNA reads TGTGCCAGCAGCCCGAGGGACCTTCAAGAGACCCAGTACTTC.

This clonotype was seen a few times. The chain employs TRBV2 and TRBJ2-1, with TRBD1 identical over 8 bases. Germline V gives CDR1 SNHLY, CDR2 FYNNEI. The ends lost 7 bases at V and 8 bases at J; junction bases unmatched: 13. The CDR3 totals 15 residues. CDR3 bases: TGTGCCAGCAATCAGGGGGCAACTCTCTTCTATGAGCAGTTCTTC. Its protein product is CASNQGATLFYEQFF.

This clonotype showed up many times. This sequence joins TRBV11-1 and TRBJ1-1; the D gene is possibly TRBD1 (5 bases). CDR3 length: 17 amino acids. CDR1 is SGHAT and CDR2 is FQDESV in the germline V gene (reference sequence). The ends were cut back, 3 bases at V and 1 base at J, with 18 bases in the middle. The CDR3 DNA reads TGTGCCAGCAGCTTTGTCACGGGTTTGGGGCGGAACACTGAAGCTTTCTTT. Protein: CASSFVTGLGRNTEAFF.

At least ten counts were recorded for this clonotype. The genes are TRBV2 and TRBJ1-4; 10 bases are shared with TRBD1. The V and J ends lost 11 bases and 8 bases, in that order; junction bases with no gene match: 11. The CDR3 runs 14 residues. Looked up from germline, CDR1 is SNHLY and CDR2 is FYNNEI. The CDR3 region is CAGITGTGDEKLFF. The CDR3 DNA is TGTGCCGGAATCACCGGGACAGGGGACGAAAAACTGTTTTTT.